This T cell receptor beta chain was captured by sequencing in a study of cytotoxic CD8 clonotypes in ibrutinib-treated CLL. Study-level background: Averaging across samples gave approximately 260,000 productive templates and approximately 87,000 productive rearrangements.

With sequencing, the targeted depth ranged from 1 in 200,000 to 1 in 1 million T cells. Generated by immunoSEQ multiplex PCR, the TCRdb table keeps only in-frame clones and is missing some. The table lists about 130,000 clones, 84% of them singletons. Findings and limits, study-wide: Relative to age-matched healthy donors, clonality at baseline was higher, and it tracked circulating CD8+ T-cell counts. Ibrutinib response saw clonality rise, and progression saw it return toward baseline.

CDR3 length: 16 amino acids. CDR1 and CDR2 (germline): KGHSH, LQKENI. Trimming cost V 0 bases and J 2 bases, with 14 bases left between them. Remarks on this clone: The antigen remains undetermined.

This chain connects TRBV18 to TRBJ2-7; maybe TRBD1 (6 bases). Here the sequenced sample was PBMCs, taken after 24 months of ibrutinib treatment. This TCR came from a human donor with chronic lymphocytic leukemia. The CDR3 reads CASSPPGQGTPYEQYF. Written as DNA, the CDR3 is TGTGCCAGCTCACCACCGGGGCAGGGGACCCCCTACGAGCAGTACTTC. The full variable domain, rest sourced from reference TRBV18 and TRBJ2-7, is NAGVMQNPRHLVRRRGQEARLRCSPMKGHSHVYWYRQLPEEGLKFMVYLQKENIIDESGMPKERFSAEFPKEGPSILRIQQVVRGDSAAYFCASSPPGQGTPYEQYFGPGTRLTVT.